The source of this T cell receptor (beta chain) is a study of T cells expressing NK-cell markers. The study's findings and limits: Questions lingered over whether expanded NKG2C+ T cell clones were HCMV-specific. A handful of donors likewise had their CD3+CD56-NKG2C+ fraction led by these clonotypes. Dominant NKG2C+ clonotypes accounted for about 1.0-8% of CD8+ T cells in a handful of donors.

As the method of synthesis, 5'RACE template switching with UMIs yielded TCR beta cDNA. Reanalyzing the 5' RACE reads, TCRdb keeps one entry per CDR3 protein, without DNA. This sample's table reports around 140,000 distinct CDR3 sequences. The CDR3 is 14 residues long. As regards this clonotype: What it binds is unknown.

The J gene is TRBJ2-3, the V gene TRBV23-1; checking the TCRdb D call of TRBD1 is not possible without DNA. TRBV23-1 is sorted into the ORF group, with uncertain function. The sequencing sample was made of blood T cells: a sorted CD56 or NKG2C T cell subset, CD4+ or CD8+ T cells, or bulk PBMC T cells (not recorded which). This receptor was obtained from a man between 18 and 35 years old in good health. The CDR3 region is CASSQSRAWSSRDF.